The 27 T cell receptor beta chains presented below share a single source sample, sequenced in a study of T cells in Graves' hyperthyroidism and ophthalmopathy. RNA transcripts gave rise to amplified TCR beta CDR3 regions. First-round RT-PCR of the TCR CDR3 relied on the HTBI primer set. Each CDR3 protein gets one entry after TCRdb re-called the multiplex PCR reads with MiXCR. The repertoire consists of hundreds of thousands of distinct CDR3 sequences, with about 14% occurring once and the leading ten covering 12%. The sequenced material came from blood. Receptors originate from a woman between 50 and 59 years old with Graves' ophthalmopathy.

This clonotype was detected only a few times. The chain is built from TRBV28 and TRBJ1-5, with D perhaps matching TRBD1 (5 bases). The CDR3 sequence is 16 residues long. Germline CDR1 reads MDHEN; CDR2 reads SYDVKM. Trimming took 5 bases from V and 0 from J, leaving 14 bases between them. The CDR3 DNA reads as TGTGCCAGCAGTCCAAGGGACCTTCGTAGCAATCAGCCCCAGCATTTT. It translates to CASSPRDLRSNQPQHF.

The chain joins TRBV18 to TRBJ2-5, with D maybe TRBD1 (6 bases). The CDR3 has 14 amino acids. Per the germline V gene, CDR1 is KGHSH and CDR2 is LQKENI. V was shortened by 4 bases and J by 4 bases, with 13 bases between the two germline ends. CDR3 sequence reads: CASSLQGSRETQYF. For the CDR3, the DNA is TGTGCCAGCTCACTACAGGGCTCGAGAGAGACCCAGTACTTC.

This clonotype turned up a few times. V is TRBV19 and J is TRBJ2-2, with D possibly matching TRBD2 (5 bases). This CDR3 has 12 residues. From germline, CDR1 is LNHDA and CDR2 SQIVND (reference sequence). V was trimmed by 7 bases and J by 4 bases, leaving 7 bases between them. In DNA form, the CDR3 reads TGTGCCAGTAAGGCGGGCACCGGGGAGCTGTTTTTT. Protein: CASKAGTGELFF.

This clonotype was observed many times. The chain uses TRBV28 and TRBJ1-4; D may be TRBD1 (6 bases). The CDR3 is made up of 15 amino acids. Trimming took 1 base from V and 4 from J, leaving 10 bases between them. Germline V gene data show CDR1 as MDHEN and CDR2 as SYDVKM. CDR3 loop: CASSLLGQLNEKLFF. As DNA, the CDR3 is TGTGCCAGCAGTTTATTAGGACAGCTTAATGAAAAACTGTTTTTT.

This chain connects TRBV20-1 to TRBJ1-3, with a possible D match to TRBD1 (6 bases). V dropped 2 bases and J dropped 2 bases, with 22 bases sitting between them. Germline values: CDR1 DFQATT, CDR2 SNEGSKA (reference sequence). The CDR3 spans 18 residues. The CDR3 here is CSARSDGTGKETGNTIYF. The DNA for the CDR3 is TGCAGTGCTAGATCCGACGGTACAGGGAAAGAAACTGGAAACACCATATATTTT.

This clonotype occurred many times. CDR3 sequence (DNA): TGTGCCAGCAGTGAAAGGGCGGGAGAGGACACCGGGGAGCTGTTTTTT. Its translation is CASSERAGEDTGELFF. The rearrangement joins TRBV2 to TRBJ2-2; 7 bases are a match to TRBD2. The CDR3 loop spans 16 amino acids. The V and J ends lost 2 bases and 3 bases, in that order; junction bases with no gene match: 6. Per germline, CDR1 SNHLY and CDR2 FYNNEI.

This clonotype was counted many times. The chain combines TRBV7-2 with TRBJ2-1, with a possible D match to TRBD1 (5 bases). This CDR3 is built from 16 residues. V was clipped by 1 base and J by 7 bases, with 17 bases between them. Looked up from germline, CDR1 is SGHTA and CDR2 is FQGNSA. Here the CDR3 reads CASSLVVTAGRNEQFF. CDR3 DNA sequence: TGTGCCAGCAGCTTAGTAGTGACAGCAGGTAGGAATGAGCAGTTCTTC.

This clonotype was seen ten or more times. The chain uses TRBV15 and TRBJ1-5, with D maybe TRBD1 (6 bases). V dropped 6 bases and J dropped 1 base, with 10 bases sitting between them. The CDR3 has 14 residues. From germline, CDR1 is LNHNV and CDR2 YYDKDF (reference sequence). CDR3 region: CATSEQGSNQPQHF. The CDR3 nucleotides are TGTGCCACCAGTGAACAGGGAAGCAATCAGCCCCAGCATTTT.

Ten or more counts support this clonotype. The chain uses TRBV27 and TRBJ2-1, with 9 bases that match TRBD2. V lost 2 bases to trimming and J lost 0 bases; unmatched junction nucleotides: 11. CDR3 size: 19 residues. Germline-derived CDR1 and CDR2 are MNHEY and SMNVEV (reference sequence). CDR3: CASSLGLAGLDSSYNEQFF. Written as DNA, the CDR3 is TGTGCCAGCAGTTTAGGGCTAGCGGGACTTGATAGCTCCTACAATGAGCAGTTCTTC.

At least ten counts were recorded for this clonotype. V usage is TRBV7-2 and J usage is TRBJ2-5, with D perhaps matching TRBD2 (8 bases). CDR3 length equals 17 residues. Germline-derived CDR1 and CDR2 are SGHTA and FQGNSA. V shed 5 bases and J shed 4 bases, with 23 bases lying between them. The CDR3 coding sequence is TGTGCCAGCAGCCCCGCCACCGGGAGGGGGCGACGAGAGACCCAGTACTTC. This gives the protein CASSPATGRGRRETQYF.

This clonotype came up many times. V is TRBV28 and J is TRBJ1-1; the D gene is possibly TRBD1 (6 bases). CDR3 length: 16 amino acids. The germline V and J ends were trimmed by 3 bases and 2 bases, with 16 bases remaining between them. In germline, CDR1 is MDHEN, CDR2 SYDVKM. The CDR3 DNA sequence: TGTGCCAGCAGTTTTATAGGCGGCAGGGGCAACACTGAAGCTTTCTTT. Its translation is CASSFIGGRGNTEAFF. The full variable domain, completed using reference TRBV28 and TRBJ1-1, is DVKVTQSSRYLVKRTGEKVFLECVQDMDHENMFWYRQDPGLGLRLIYFSYDVKMKEKGDIPEGYSVSREKKERFSLILESASTNQTSMYLCASSFIGGRGNTEAFFGQGTRLTVV.

This clonotype was observed once. Just one base apart from a much larger clone, this may be a read error. The chain is built from TRBV7-8 and TRBJ1-5; 7 bases match TRBD1. CDR1 is SGHVS, CDR2 FQNEAQ, per germline. CDR3 size: 16 residues. CDR3 DNA: TGTGCCGGCAGCTTAGCCGGGACAGTCAGAGGTCAGCCCCAGCATTTT. Protein: CAGSLAGTVRGQPQHF.

The sample holds many counts of this clonotype. The rearrangement links TRBV3-1 to TRBJ2-1, with 7 bases fitting TRBD2. In germline, CDR1 is LGHDT, CDR2 YNNKEL (reference sequence). Trimming at V came to 4 bases and at J to 6 bases, leaving 9 bases not matched to a gene. The CDR3 spans 15 residues. CDR3 sequence (DNA): TGTGCCAGCAGCCGCGCTAGGGAGGGGCGCAATGAGCAGTTCTTC. It specifies CASSRAREGRNEQFF.

A few counts support this clonotype. This rearrangement joins TRBV7-2 to TRBJ2-2, with unresolved D. Germline loops: CDR1 SGHTA, CDR2 FQGNSA. V lost 4 bases and J lost 2, with 11 bases in between. This CDR3 comprises 15 residues. CDR3 DNA: TGTGCCAGCAGCTCGGTAGGCGGTAACACCGGGGAGCTGTTTTTT. Residues: CASSSVGGNTGELFF.

J is TRBJ2-7 and V is TRBV6-2 or TRBV6-3; D unresolved. CDR3 length: 14 residues. The germline V gene has CDR1 MNHEY and CDR2 SVGEGT. V lost 0 bases and J lost 2, with 8 bases in between. The CDR3 region is CASSYSQVTYEQYF. CDR3 in DNA: TGTGCCAGCAGTTACTCGCAGGTTACCTACGAGCAGTACTTC.

The V and J genes are TRBV29-1 and TRBJ2-7, with 7 bases that match TRBD1. V shed 6 bases and J 3 bases; nucleotides not matched to a gene: 2. CDR3 length equals 11 residues. The germline V gene has CDR1 SQVTM and CDR2 ANQGSEA. The CDR3 DNA follows: TGCAGCGTAGGACAGGTCTACGAGCAGTACTTC. Translated, it gives CSVGQVYEQYF.

For the CDR3, the DNA is TGTGCCAGCAGCGTACGTTCCGGCCCATACGAGCAGTACTTC. It translates to CASSVRSGPYEQYF. V usage is TRBV9 and J usage is TRBJ2-7; D call uncertain. Germline CDR1 and CDR2: SGDLS and YYNGEE. Trimming took 1 base from V and 4 from J, leaving 12 bases between them. The CDR3 contains 14 residues.

In its sample, this clonotype was seen many times. The chain links TRBV7-2 to TRBJ2-1, with 10 bases fitting TRBD1. CDR3 size: 15 residues. V was clipped by 6 bases and J by 7 bases; unmatched bases: 9. Germline CDR1 and CDR2: SGHTA and FQGNSA. CDR3 DNA sequence: TGTGCCAGCAGGCCCCGACAGGGGGCTTGGAATGAGCAGTTCTTC. It encodes CASRPRQGAWNEQFF.

This chain links TRBV28 with TRBJ2-2; the match to TRBD1 covers 8 bases. There are 15 residues in the CDR3. V lost 5 bases and J lost 4; bases outside the gene matches: 6. CDR1 is MDHEN, CDR2 SYDVKM, per germline. The CDR3 is CASSRDRSSTGELFF. CDR3 coding DNA: TGTGCCAGCAGTCGGGACAGGTCGAGCACCGGGGAGCTGTTTTTT.

The genes are TRBV20-1 and TRBJ2-3; D gene ambiguous. The length of the CDR3 is 14 residues. V was shortened by 2 bases and J by 3 bases, with 12 bases between the two germline ends. CDR1 DFQATT and CDR2 SNEGSKA come from the germline V gene (reference sequence). In DNA form, the CDR3 reads TGCAGTGCTAGATTGCTCTATGGGACAGATACGCAGTATTTT. Translation gives CSARLLYGTDTQYF.

This clonotype was seen repeatedly, ten times or more. The chain couples TRBV7-9 to TRBJ1-1; D unresolved. The CDR3 length is 13 residues. Germline V gene data show CDR1 as SEHNR and CDR2 as FQNEAQ (reference sequence). Between the trimmed V and J ends, which lost 5 bases and 8 bases, there was a span of 15 bases. The CDR3 DNA is TGTGCCAGCAGCGCGACCTCCGAGATAGAAGCTTTCTTT. Translation gives CASSATSEIEAFF. The whole variable domain, filled in from reference TRBV7-9 and TRBJ1-1, reads DTGVSQNPRHKITKRGQNVTFRCDPISEHNRLYWYRQTLGQGPEFLTYFQNEAQLEKSRLLSDRFSAERPKGSFSTLEIQRTEQGDSAMYLCASSATSEIEAFFGQGTRLTVV.

This clonotype was counted between two and nine times. V usage is TRBV19 and J usage is TRBJ1-2, with D maybe TRBD1 (5 bases). CDR1 and CDR2 (germline): LNHDA, SQIVND (reference sequence). The V gene lost 6 bases and the J gene lost 0 bases, with 11 bases spanning the gap. CDR3 length: 14 residues. The CDR3 region is CASRRGSANYGYTF. CDR3 in DNA: TGTGCCAGTAGGCGGGGCAGCGCTAACTATGGCTACACCTTC.

This clonotype was recorded many times. The chain joins TRBV18 to TRBJ2-1; no reliable D call. V was trimmed by 2 bases and J by 8 bases, leaving 10 bases between them. The CDR3 covers 13 residues. The germline CDR1 and CDR2 sequences are KGHSH and LQKENI. CDR3 nucleotide sequence: TGTGCCAGCTCACCAATTACTACCCATGAGCAGTTCTTC. It translates to CASSPITTHEQFF.

This clonotype showed up just a few times. The chain uses TRBV6-5 and TRBJ1-5; D perhaps matches TRBD1 (5 bases). The V gene lost 2 bases and the J gene lost 9 bases, with 20 bases spanning the gap. CDR1 MNHEY and CDR2 SVGAGI come from the germline V gene. This CDR3 region has 16 residues. The CDR3 protein is CASSYPGTPWGGPQHF. CDR3 nucleotide sequence: TGTGCCAGCAGTTACCCCGGGACTCCCTGGGGAGGGCCCCAGCATTTT.

The CDR3 loop reads CASSPGQVPPLHF. The CDR3 DNA is TGTGCCAGCAGCCCGGGACAGGTCCCGCCCTTGCATTTT. The rearrangement uses TRBV11-2 and TRBJ1-5; 8 bases align to TRBD1. CDR1 is SGHAT and CDR2 is FQNNGV in the germline V gene. The CDR3 is 13 amino acids. J lost 15 bases, V lost 5 bases, and 12 bases had no gene match.

This clonotype appeared many times. This rearrangement joins TRBV11-2 to TRBJ2-7, with D possibly matching TRBD2 (5 bases). The germline CDR1 and CDR2 sequences are SGHAT and FQNNGV. The CDR3 has 15 amino acids. The V end lost 1 base, the J end lost 3 bases, and 13 bases lay between the germline ends. Written as DNA, the CDR3 is TGTGCCAGCAGCTTAGGAGGCAAGAGGGTCTACGAGCAGTACTTC. It encodes CASSLGGKRVYEQYF.

This clonotype was detected a few times. The chain uses TRBV14 and TRBJ2-1; 12 positions agree with TRBD2. V lost 6 bases, J lost 6 bases, and 15 bases stayed unmatched. CDR3 length equals 18 residues. Germline V lookup: CDR1 SGHDN, CDR2 FVKESK. The CDR3: CASSRDWATSGRGNEQFF. DNA for the CDR3: TGTGCCAGCAGTCGCGACTGGGCGACTAGCGGGAGAGGCAATGAGCAGTTCTTC.